These T cell receptor beta chains were read from a single sample in a study of cytomegalovirus exposure and HLA in healthy donors. Some clones are missing from TCRdb's copy, which holds only in-frame ones; the method was immunoSEQ multiplex PCR. The sample holds some 200,000 clones; 70% are singletons and the top ten take 2% to 3%. What was sequenced was PBMCs. The source is a man aged 40-49 years in good health and CMV-seropositive. The CDR3 runs from the conserved cysteine through the conserved F or W. Fields, in order: D gene, V gene, clone size, J gene, CDR3 protein, CDR3 DNA. A D gene is named only where the DNA matches it firmly. For some rows the clone size is stated as once, few or many, or as a class when expanded; others skip it.

D: TRBD1
V: TRBV19
size: -
J: TRBJ1-5
CDR3: CASRPGGSYSNQPQHF
DNA: TGTGCCAGTAGGCCAGGGGGATCTTATAGCAATCAGCCCCAGCATTTT

D: TRBD1
V: TRBV16
size: -
J: TRBJ1-2
CDR3: CASSPRDSYGYTF
DNA: TGTGCCAGCAGCCCCCGGGACAGTTATGGCTACACCTTC

D: -
V: TRBV5-1
size: -
J: TRBJ2-1
CDR3: CASSLRRDEQFF
DNA: TGCGCCAGCAGCTTGCGTCGAGATGAGCAGTTCTTC

D: TRBD2
V: TRBV11-2
size: once
J: TRBJ2-5
CDR3: CASSLVGTSGGARETQYF
DNA: TGTGCCAGCAGCTTAGTGGGTACTAGCGGGGGGGCTAGGGAGACCCAGTACTTC

D: -
V: TRBV7-2
size: -
J: TRBJ2-1
CDR3: CASSSNLLQFF
DNA: TGTGCCAGCAGCTCCAACCTGCTACAGTTCTTC

D: -
V: TRBV7-6
size: few
J: TRBJ2-2
CDR3: CASSLTGTELFF
DNA: TGTGCCAGCAGCCTGACAGGAACGGAGCTGTTTTTT

D: -
V: TRBV7-9
size: -
J: TRBJ1-2
CDR3: CASSLGFGVWWTF
DNA: TGTGCCAGCAGCTTAGGCTTCGGGGTTTGGTGGACCTTC

D: TRBD1
V: TRBV5-4
size: few
J: TRBJ1-3
CDR3: CASSGGTAIGNTIYF
DNA: TGTGCCAGCAGCGGCGGGACAGCCATAGGAAACACCATATATTTT

D: TRBD1
V: TRBV5-1
size: -
J: TRBJ2-1
CDR3: CASSLEGTGPPGNEQFF
DNA: TGCGCCAGCAGCTTGGAGGGGACAGGCCCACCGGGGAATGAGCAGTTCTTC

D: -
V: TRBV15
size: -
J: TRBJ1-2
CDR3: CATSRGQGPYGYTF
DNA: TGTGCCACCAGCAGGGGCCAGGGTCCCTATGGCTACACCTTC